Sequencing of this T cell receptor (beta chain) was carried out in a study of control samples from healthy donors and cancer patients. Data came from immunoSEQ multiplex PCR; TCRdb stores just in-frame clones and leaves some out. The repertoire has 95,000 to 150,000 clones, around 92% of them found once; the top ten carry under 40%. CDR1 MNHEY and CDR2 SVGEGT come from the germline V gene. Trimming pared 2 bases from V and 2 bases from J, leaving 3 bases between. This CDR3 is built from 12 residues. V gene TRBV6-2 or TRBV6-3 combines with J gene TRBJ1-1, with unresolved D. The sequence was obtained from a man aged 50-59 years in good health. Sequenced: blood. The CDR3 DNA reads as TGTGCCAGCAGTTACACAAACACTGAAGCTTTCTTT. Amino acid sequence: CASSYTNTEAFF.